Sequencing of this T cell receptor (beta chain) was carried out in a study of neurological immune-mediated disorders. General observations from the study: When repertoires were grouped phylogenetically, those of 18 of 34 multiple sclerosis patients fell into one related-CDR3 cluster, a possible signature.

The cDNA came from 5'RACE with 10-nucleotide random UMIs. Per sequencing run, 15-18 subjects together gave over 180 million TCR-beta sequences. Via MiXCR, TCRdb re-called the 5' RACE reads, giving one row per CDR3 protein. The repertoire holds about 62,000 distinct CDR3 sequences, with roughly 3.5% as singletons. Trimming shortened V by 6 bases and J by 0 bases, and 9 bases separated the two germline ends. CDR3 length: 12 amino acids. The germline gives CDR1 DFQATT, CDR2 SNEGSKA (reference sequence). This clonotype was seen ten or more times. What it binds is unknown. The chain carries TRBV20-1 and TRBJ2-7, with a weak D call TRBD1 (6 bases). The material sequenced was PBMCs. The source of this sequence is a woman between 45 and 65 years old with multiple sclerosis. The CDR3 nucleotides read TGCAGTGCGGGGACAAACTCCTACGAGCAGTACTTC. It yields the protein CSAGTNSYEQYF.